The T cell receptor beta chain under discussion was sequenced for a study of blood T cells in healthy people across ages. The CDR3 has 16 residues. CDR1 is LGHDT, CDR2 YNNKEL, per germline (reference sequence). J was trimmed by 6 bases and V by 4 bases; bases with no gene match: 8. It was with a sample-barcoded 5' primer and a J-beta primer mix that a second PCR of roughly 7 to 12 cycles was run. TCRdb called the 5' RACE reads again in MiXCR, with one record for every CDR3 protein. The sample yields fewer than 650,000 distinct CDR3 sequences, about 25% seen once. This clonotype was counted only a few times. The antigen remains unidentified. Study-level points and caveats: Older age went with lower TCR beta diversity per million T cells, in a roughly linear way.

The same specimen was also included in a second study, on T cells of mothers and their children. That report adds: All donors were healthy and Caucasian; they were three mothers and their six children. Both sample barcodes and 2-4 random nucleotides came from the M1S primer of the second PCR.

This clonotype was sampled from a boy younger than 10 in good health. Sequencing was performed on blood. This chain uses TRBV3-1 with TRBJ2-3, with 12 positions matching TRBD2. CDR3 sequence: CASSPRGLAGRDTQYF. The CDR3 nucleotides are TGTGCCAGCAGCCCTCGCGGACTAGCGGGGAGGGATACGCAGTATTTT.